The rows below give T cell receptor beta chains drawn from one sample of a study of blood T cells in healthy people across ages. TCRdb re-analysed the 5' RACE reads in MiXCR, keeping a single row per CDR3 protein. The sample contains over 450,000 distinct CDR3 sequences, more than 20% of which appear only once. The data were also submitted as part of a second study, on T cells of mothers and their children.

Sequenced material: blood. The receptors derive from a boy aged 5-17 years in good health. Both conserved end residues are part of each CDR3. Fields, in order: V gene, J gene, clone size, D gene, CDR3 protein, CDR3 DNA. A D gene is named only where the DNA matches it firmly. Rows give clone size only sometimes, using once, few, many, or a class for an expanded clone.

v_gene: TRBV6-2/TRBV6-3
j_gene: TRBJ2-2
abundance: few
d_gene: -
CDR3aa: CASSYRLGLTNTGELFF
CDR3nt: TGTGCCAGCAGTTACCGTCTCGGACTCACTAACACCGGGGAGCTGTTTTTT

v_gene: TRBV5-6
j_gene: TRBJ2-1
abundance: once
d_gene: TRBD2
CDR3aa: CASSGIVVNEQFF
CDR3nt: TGCGCCAGCAGCGGGATAGTGGTAAATGAGCAGTTCTTC

v_gene: TRBV6-2/TRBV6-3
j_gene: TRBJ1-4
abundance: -
d_gene: -
CDR3aa: CASRVRDKAARNEKLFF
CDR3nt: TGTGCCAGCAGGGTCCGGGACAAAGCGGCGCGGAATGAAAAACTGTTTTTT

v_gene: TRBV20-1
j_gene: TRBJ1-1
abundance: few
d_gene: TRBD1
CDR3aa: CSALGQVNTEAFF
CDR3nt: TGCAGTGCGCTGGGACAGGTGAACACTGAAGCTTTCTTT

v_gene: TRBV28
j_gene: TRBJ2-4
abundance: few
d_gene: TRBD1
CDR3aa: CASSFLDRGDQNIQYF
CDR3nt: TGTGCCAGCAGTTTCCTGGACAGGGGAGACCAAAACATTCAGTACTTC

v_gene: TRBV7-2
j_gene: TRBJ2-1
abundance: -
d_gene: TRBD2
CDR3aa: CASSTGRRAGTFGEQFF
CDR3nt: TGTGCCAGCAGCACGGGGCGTCGAGCGGGAACTTTCGGTGAGCAGTTCTTC

v_gene: TRBV24-1
j_gene: TRBJ2-7
abundance: -
d_gene: -
CDR3aa: CATSDHHDAGFHEQYF
CDR3nt: TGTGCCACCAGTGACCATCACGATGCGGGGTTCCACGAGCAGTACTTC

v_gene: TRBV19
j_gene: TRBJ2-7
abundance: -
d_gene: TRBD2
CDR3aa: CASNLAGVGEQYF
CDR3nt: TGTGCCAGTAATCTAGCGGGAGTCGGCGAGCAGTACTTC

v_gene: TRBV15
j_gene: TRBJ2-5
abundance: few
d_gene: -
CDR3aa: CATSRQTPAETQYF
CDR3nt: TGTGCCACCAGCAGACAGACCCCGGCGGAGACCCAGTACTTC

v_gene: TRBV9
j_gene: TRBJ2-1
abundance: -
d_gene: -
CDR3aa: CASNRDAYNEQFF
CDR3nt: TGTGCCAGCAACCGAGACGCCTACAATGAGCAGTTCTTC

v_gene: TRBV7-2
j_gene: TRBJ1-4
abundance: -
d_gene: -
CDR3aa: CASSLASTEPGGEKLFF
CDR3nt: TGTGCCAGCAGCTTAGCGTCGACAGAACCAGGAGGGGAAAAACTGTTTTTT

v_gene: TRBV9
j_gene: TRBJ2-2
abundance: few
d_gene: TRBD1
CDR3aa: CASSVGQGDTGELFF
CDR3nt: TGTGCCAGCAGCGTGGGACAGGGGGACACCGGGGAGCTGTTTTTT

v_gene: TRBV24-1
j_gene: TRBJ1-2
abundance: -
d_gene: TRBD1
CDR3aa: CATSDPGTANYGYTF
CDR3nt: TGTGCCACCAGTGATCCCGGGACAGCTAACTATGGCTACACCTTC

v_gene: TRBV4-3
j_gene: TRBJ2-5
abundance: few
d_gene: -
CDR3aa: CASSQARSGTQYF
CDR3nt: TGCGCCAGCAGCCAAGCGCGATCAGGGACCCAGTACTTC

v_gene: TRBV20-1
j_gene: TRBJ1-3
abundance: few
d_gene: -
CDR3aa: CSAPLPAGNTIYF
CDR3nt: TGCAGTGCCCCACTGCCTGCTGGAAACACCATATATTTT

v_gene: TRBV6-2/TRBV6-3
j_gene: TRBJ1-2
abundance: -
d_gene: TRBD1
CDR3aa: CASSGTGGRGYGYTF
CDR3nt: TGTGCCAGCAGTGGGACAGGGGGCCGGGGCTATGGCTACACCTTC

v_gene: TRBV24-1
j_gene: TRBJ1-1
abundance: -
d_gene: -
CDR3aa: CATSGPGDKAEAFF
CDR3nt: TGTGCCACCAGTGGTCCAGGGGATAAGGCTGAAGCCTTCTTT